Reported below is one T cell receptor (beta chain). A J-beta primer mix and a sample-barcoded 5' primer were used in a second PCR of roughly 6 to 12 cycles. TCRdb itself ran the 5' RACE reads through MiXCR, one entry per CDR3 protein. This sample carries roughly 500,000 distinct CDR3 sequences, about 24% of them seen once, and the ten largest clones take around 10%. The source of the sample is a study of blood T cells in healthy people across ages. The same sample was also used in a study of T cells of mothers and their children.

Sequenced sample: blood. The sequence came from a boy younger than 18 in good health.

This chain's CDR3 is CASSLALRERRGPELFF. CDR3 DNA: TGTGCCAGCAGCTTAGCGCTAAGGGAACGAAGGGGGCCGGAACTGTTTTTT. The chain employs TRBV7-2 and TRBJ1-4; 7 bases agree with TRBD1. Germline V gene data show CDR1 as SGHTA and CDR2 as FQGNSA. This CDR3 is built from 17 residues. Losses at the gene ends were 0 bases for V and 12 bases for J; bases not matched to a gene: 16.